This T cell receptor (beta chain) emerged from a study of cytomegalovirus exposure and HLA in healthy donors. Study-wide findings and caveats: A missense DCLRE1C variant was associated with V- and J-gene trimming of TCR beta chains in a later analysis, and an independent cohort replicated the association. Later analysis showed most CMV-associated TCR beta chains appearing HLA-restricted.

In the case of this clone: Its antigen remains unidentified.

In the PCR, 60 Vbeta and 13 Jbeta primers were used. Clones were read by immunoSEQ multiplex PCR, and TCRdb kept only the in-frame ones, dropping some. The table has 95,000 to 100,000 clones, roughly three quarters seen once. CDR1 is LNHNV, CDR2 YYDKDF, per germline (reference sequence). The length of the CDR3 is 16 residues. V was shortened by 5 bases and J by 6 bases, with 20 bases between the two germline ends. When sampled, the donors appeared nominally healthy, though they likely had unrecorded immune exposures. The sequence was obtained from a female donor in good health and CMV-seronegative. The chain couples TRBV15 to TRBJ2-1; possible D gene TRBD1, 6 bases. The sequencing input was PBMCs. DNA for the CDR3: TGTGCCACCAGCCCCAGCTGGACAGCCCTCATCAATGAGCAGTTCTTC. Its protein is CATSPSWTALINEQFF.